This paragraph covers one T cell receptor beta chain sequence. Antigen unknown. Deletions cut 0 bases from V and 0 bases from J, with 12 bases between. Germline-derived CDR1 and CDR2 are SGHNT and YYREEE (reference sequence). The CDR3 is 16 residues long. This sample was included in a study of beta chain features in type 1 diabetes. Study overall: Patients looked much like healthy donors when it came to age, gender and cell yields. Overall study findings and caveats: Whether HLA type affects TCRB rearrangement stayed undetermined in the present work. The similarity of naive, central memory and Treg TCRB repertoires appeared greater among patients than among healthy donors. People with Type 1 diabetes carried modestly yet significantly shorter TCRB CDR3s in all four CD4+ subsets. More deletions and fewer insertions at VDJ junctions were found in patients with type 1 diabetes.

Since all of the isolated RNA was reverse transcribed, expressed TCRB transcripts were what got sequenced. Data came from immunoSEQ multiplex PCR; TCRdb stores just in-frame clones and leaves some out. The sample lists tens of thousands of clones, 35% to 55% occurring once. The chain joins TRBV5-4 to TRBJ1-2, with D hard to call. The sequenced material came from stem cell memory CD4+ T cells from blood. The clonotype comes from a man aged 25-45 years with type 1 diabetes. CDR3 sequence: CASSLVAGAPNYGYTF. The DNA for the CDR3 is TGTGCCAGCAGCTTGGTGGCCGGAGCCCCTAACTATGGCTACACCTTC.